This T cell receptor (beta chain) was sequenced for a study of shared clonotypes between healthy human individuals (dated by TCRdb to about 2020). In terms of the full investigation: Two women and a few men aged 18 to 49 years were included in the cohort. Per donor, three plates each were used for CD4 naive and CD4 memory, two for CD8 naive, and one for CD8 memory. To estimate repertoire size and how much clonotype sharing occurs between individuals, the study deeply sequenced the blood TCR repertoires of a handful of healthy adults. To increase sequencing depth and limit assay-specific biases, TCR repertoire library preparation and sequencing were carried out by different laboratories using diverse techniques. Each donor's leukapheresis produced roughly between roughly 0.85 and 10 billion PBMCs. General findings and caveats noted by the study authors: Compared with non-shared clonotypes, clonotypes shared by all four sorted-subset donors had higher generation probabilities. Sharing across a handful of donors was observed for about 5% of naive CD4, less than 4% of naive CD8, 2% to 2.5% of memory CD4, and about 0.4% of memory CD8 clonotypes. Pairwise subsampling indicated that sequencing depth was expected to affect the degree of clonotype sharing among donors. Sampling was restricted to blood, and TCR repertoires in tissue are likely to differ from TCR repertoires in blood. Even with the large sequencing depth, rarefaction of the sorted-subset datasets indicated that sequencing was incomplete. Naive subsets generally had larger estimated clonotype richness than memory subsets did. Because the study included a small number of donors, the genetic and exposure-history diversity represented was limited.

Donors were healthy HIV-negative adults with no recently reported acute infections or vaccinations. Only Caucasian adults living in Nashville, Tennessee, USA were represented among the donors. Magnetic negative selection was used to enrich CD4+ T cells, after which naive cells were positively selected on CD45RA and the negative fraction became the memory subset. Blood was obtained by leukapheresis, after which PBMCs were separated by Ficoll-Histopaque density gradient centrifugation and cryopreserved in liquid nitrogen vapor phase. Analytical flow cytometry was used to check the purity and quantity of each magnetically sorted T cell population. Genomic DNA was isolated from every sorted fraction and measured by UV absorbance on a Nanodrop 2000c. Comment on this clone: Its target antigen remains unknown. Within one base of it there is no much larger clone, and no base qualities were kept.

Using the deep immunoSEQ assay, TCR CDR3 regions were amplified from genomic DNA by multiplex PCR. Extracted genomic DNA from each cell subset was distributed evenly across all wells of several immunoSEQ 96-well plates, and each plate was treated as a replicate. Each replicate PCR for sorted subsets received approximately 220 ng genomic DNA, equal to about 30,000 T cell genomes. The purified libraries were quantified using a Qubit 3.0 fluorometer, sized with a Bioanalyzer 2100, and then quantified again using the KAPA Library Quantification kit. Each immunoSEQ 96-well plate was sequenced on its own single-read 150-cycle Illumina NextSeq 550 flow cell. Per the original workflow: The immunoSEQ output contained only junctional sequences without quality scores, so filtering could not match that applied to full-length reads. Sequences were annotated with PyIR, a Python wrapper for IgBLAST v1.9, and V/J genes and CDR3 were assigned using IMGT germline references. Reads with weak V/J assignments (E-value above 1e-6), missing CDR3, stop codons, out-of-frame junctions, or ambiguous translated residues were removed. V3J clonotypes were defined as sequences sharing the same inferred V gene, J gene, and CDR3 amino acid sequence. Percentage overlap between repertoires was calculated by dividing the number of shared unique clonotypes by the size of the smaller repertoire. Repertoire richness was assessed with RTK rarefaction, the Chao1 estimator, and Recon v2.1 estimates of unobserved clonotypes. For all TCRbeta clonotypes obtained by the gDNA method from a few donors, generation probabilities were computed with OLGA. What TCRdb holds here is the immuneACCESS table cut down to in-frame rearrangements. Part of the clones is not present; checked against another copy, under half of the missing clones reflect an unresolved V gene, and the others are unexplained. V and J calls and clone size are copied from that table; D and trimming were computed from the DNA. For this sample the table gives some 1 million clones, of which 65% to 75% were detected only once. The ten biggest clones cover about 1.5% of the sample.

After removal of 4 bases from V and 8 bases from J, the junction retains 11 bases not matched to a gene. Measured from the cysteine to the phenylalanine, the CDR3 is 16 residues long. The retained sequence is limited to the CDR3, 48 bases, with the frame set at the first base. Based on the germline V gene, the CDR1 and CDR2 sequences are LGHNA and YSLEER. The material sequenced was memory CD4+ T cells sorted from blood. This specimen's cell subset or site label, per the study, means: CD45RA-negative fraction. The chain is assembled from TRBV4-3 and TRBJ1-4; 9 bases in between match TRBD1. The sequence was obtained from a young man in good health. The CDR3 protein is CASSPRSGQGREKLFF. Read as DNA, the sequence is TGCGCCAGCAGCCCGCGCTCGGGACAGGGTCGCGAAAAACTGTTTTTT.